This TCR beta chain was identified during a study of cytomegalovirus exposure and HLA in healthy donors. Study-wide background: Researchers previously reported finding 90 million to 130 million unique TCR beta sequences from about 179 million T cells. Broader study findings: TCR association rates varied by HLA locus in a later analysis, with DRB1 highest and HLA-C lowest.

About this clone: Its antigen is unidentified.

13 Jbeta primers and 60 Vbeta primers were used for the PCR. This table comes from immunoSEQ multiplex PCR, and its TCRdb copy is limited to in-frame clones, with some not included. The table lists roughly 160,000 clones, 65% to 85% of them singletons, with 1.2% in the top ten. The CDR3 is 16 amino acids. Germline V gene lookup returns CDR1 LNHDA and CDR2 SQIVND (reference sequence). V was clipped by 5 bases and J by 0 bases, with 13 bases between them. V and J are TRBV19 and TRBJ2-2; tentatively, D is TRBD1 (5 bases). Sequencing was done on a sample of PBMCs. The source is a boy between 2 and 10 years old in good health and CMV-seronegative. The DNA for the CDR3 is TGTGCCAGTAGTGCCTACAGGTTCGCGAACACCGGGGAGCTGTTTTTT. It encodes CASSAYRFANTGELFF.